Given below is one T cell receptor (beta chain) in context. Its antigen is unknown. Just one base apart from a much larger clone, this may be a read error. The use of a sample-barcoded 5' primer and a J-beta primer mix characterized a second PCR of roughly 7 to 12 cycles. Sequencing of every sample gave 2.5 million or more CDR3-containing paired-end reads. TCRdb reprocessed the 5' RACE reads via MiXCR and lists one record per CDR3 protein. The sample includes around 1,100,000 distinct CDR3 sequences, roughly two fifths seen only once; the top ten take about an eighth. The entry originates in a study of blood T cells in healthy people across ages. CDR1 and CDR2 from the germline V gene are SNHLY and FYNNEI. The CDR3 extends over 13 amino acids. Whole-study findings and limits: Roughly linear declines in TCR beta diversity per million T cells occurred with age.

V and J are TRBV2 and TRBJ2-1; D assignment may be TRBD1 or TRBD2 (7 bases each). The sample consisted of blood. This receptor was obtained from a man younger than 35 in good health. CDR3 nucleotides: TGTGTCAGCGGGACAGATGTTTACAATGAGCAGTTCTTC. This codes for CVSGTDVYNEQFF.